The sequence of this TCR beta chain was determined in a study of OX40 agonist ivuxolimab in advanced cancers. CDR1 and CDR2 (germline): LGHNA, YNFKEQ. Deletions cut 4 bases from V and 3 bases from J, with 13 bases between. The CDR3 is 15 amino acids. Only one count was recorded for this clone. The protocol was immunoSEQ multiplex PCR, while the TCRdb copy is restricted to in-frame clones and leaves out a portion. This table has about 82,000 clones, about nine tenths appearing once. The clonotype comes from an adult with an advanced solid tumor such as melanoma, head and neck, liver or kidney cancer. This sequence joins TRBV4-2 and TRBJ1-5; tentatively, D is TRBD1 (6 bases). Sequenced here: CD4+ or CD8+ T cells sorted from blood, sampled in a trial of the OX40 agonist ivuxolimab. As DNA, the CDR3 is TGTGCCAGCAGCCTGGAATGGACAGCCAATCAGCCCCAGCATTTT. Translation: CASSLEWTANQPQHF.